These T cell receptor beta chains were read from a single sample in a study of naive and memory T cell subsets. TCRdb recomputed calls from the UMI-ligation and nested PCR reads with MiXCR, one row per CDR3 protein. The sample lists around 93,000 distinct CDR3 sequences; 11% were seen once. The sequencing input was naive CD4+ T cells from blood. These receptors originate from a human donor in good health. The CDR3 runs from the conserved cysteine through the conserved F or W. Each record gives: clone size, J gene, V gene, D gene, CDR3 protein, CDR3 DNA. D genes are given only for firm matches. Size tells how often a clone was seen (once, few, many) or the class of an expanded clone, and some rows leave it out.

few,TRBJ2-1,TRBV21-1,.,CASREGASGGLAEQFF,TGTGCCAGCAGGGAGGGGGCTAGCGGGGGACTGGCTGAGCAGTTCTTC
few,TRBJ2-2,TRBV7-9,TRBD2,CASITPGLAGMGTNTGELFF,TGTGCCAGCATCACTCCCGGACTAGCGGGAATGGGAACGAACACCGGGGAGCTGTTTTTT
few,TRBJ1-2,TRBV28,.,CASSYDRPGGYTF,TGTGCCAGCAGTTACGACAGACCGGGAGGCTACACCTTC
many,TRBJ1-5,TRBV20-1,.,CSARDSLRQPQHF,TGCAGTGCTAGGGACAGCCTCCGGCAGCCCCAGCATTTT
.,TRBJ1-2,TRBV27,TRBD1,CASSSATGAKPSYGYTF,TGTGCCAGCAGTTCAGCCACAGGGGCTAAACCCTCATATGGCTACACCTTC
few,TRBJ1-5,TRBV6-6,TRBD1,CASRATGGEPQHF,TGTGCCAGCAGGGCGACAGGGGGAGAGCCCCAGCATTTT
.,TRBJ2-3,TRBV7-2,TRBD2,CASSLGSLAGIDTQYF,TGTGCCAGCAGCTTAGGATCGCTAGCGGGCATCGATACGCAGTATTTT
.,TRBJ1-1,TRBV18,TRBD1,CASSPNRGLGILEAFF,TGTGCCAGCTCACCGAACAGGGGTCTTGGAATCTTAGAAGCTTTCTTT
.,TRBJ2-7,TRBV12-3/TRBV12-4,TRBD2,CASCQRECYEQYF,TGTGCCAGCTGCCAGCGGGAGTGCTACGAGCAGTACTTC
.,TRBJ2-7,TRBV6-1,.,CASSEPSETYEQYF,TGTGCCAGCAGTGAACCTAGCGAGACATACGAGCAGTACTTC
many,TRBJ2-1,TRBV21-1,.,CASSFPGLEQGSYNEQFF,TGTGCCAGCTCCTTCCCCGGGCTTGAGCAAGGCTCCTACAATGAGCAGTTCTTC
.,TRBJ1-1,TRBV7-9,TRBD1,CASSLGFGQGNTEAFF,TGTGCCAGCAGCTTAGGGTTCGGACAGGGGAACACTGAAGCTTTCTTT
.,TRBJ2-7,TRBV29-1,.,CSVEVWSSYEQYF,TGCAGCGTTGAGGTCTGGAGCTCCTACGAGCAGTACTTC
many,TRBJ2-4,TRBV12-3/TRBV12-4,.,CASSSGLPIQYF,TGTGCCAGCAGTTCCGGACTCCCCATTCAGTACTTC
few,TRBJ1-4,TRBV20-1,.,CSARDPGLAGLEKLFF,TGCAGTGCTAGAGATCCGGGGTTGGCAGGACTTGAAAAACTGTTTTTT
.,TRBJ2-1,TRBV10-3,.,CAARPGAGAWNEQFF,TGTGCCGCGAGGCCAGGGGCGGGAGCCTGGAATGAGCAGTTCTTC
few,TRBJ1-2,TRBV7-9,.,CASSLTEAYGYTF,TGTGCCAGCAGCTTAACAGAGGCCTATGGCTACACCTTC
.,TRBJ1-4,TRBV28,.,CASSFSDEKLFF,TGTGCCAGCAGTTTCTCGGATGAAAAACTGTTTTTT
few,TRBJ2-3,TRBV2,TRBD1,CASGRDRSTDTQYF,TGTGCCAGCGGCCGGGACAGAAGCACAGATACGCAGTATTTT